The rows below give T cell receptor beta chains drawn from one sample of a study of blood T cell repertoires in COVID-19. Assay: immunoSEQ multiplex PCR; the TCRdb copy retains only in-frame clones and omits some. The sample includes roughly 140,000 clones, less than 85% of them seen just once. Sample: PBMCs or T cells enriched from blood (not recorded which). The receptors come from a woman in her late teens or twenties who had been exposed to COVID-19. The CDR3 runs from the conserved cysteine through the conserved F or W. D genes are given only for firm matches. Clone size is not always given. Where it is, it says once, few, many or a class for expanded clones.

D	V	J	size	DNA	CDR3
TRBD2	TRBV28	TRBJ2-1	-	TGTGCCAGCAGTTCCTCCCGCGCGGGAGGGCCTCACAATGAGCAGTTCTTC	CASSSSRAGGPHNEQFF
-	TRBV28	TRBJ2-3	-	TGTGCCAGCCTTGGGGCGGACAAAGTAAGCACAGATACGCAGTATTTT	CASLGADKVSTDTQYF
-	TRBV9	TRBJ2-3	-	TGTGCCAGCAGTGTGCGTGAGCGGACGATCACAGATACGCAGTATTTT	CASSVRERTITDTQYF
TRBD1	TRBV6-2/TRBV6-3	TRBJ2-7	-	TGTGCCAGCAGTTACTGGGACAGGCTATACGAGCAGTACTTC	CASSYWDRLYEQYF
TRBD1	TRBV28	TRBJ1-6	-	TGTGCCAGCAGTTTTAAGGGCAGGGGGTATGGGAATTCACCCCTCCACTTT	CASSFKGRGYGNSPLHF
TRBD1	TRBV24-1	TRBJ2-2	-	TGTGCCACCAGTGATTGGATTGCCCGGGACAGGAACACCGGGGAGCTGTTTTTT	CATSDWIARDRNTGELFF
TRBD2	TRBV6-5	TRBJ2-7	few	TGTGCCAGCAGCCTGACTAGCGGAAGTACCTACGAGCAGTACTTC	CASSLTSGSTYEQYF
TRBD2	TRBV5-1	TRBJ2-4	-	TGCGCCAGCAGCTTGGCGCTAGCGGGAGGGCCGGGAAACATTCAGTACTTC	CASSLALAGGPGNIQYF
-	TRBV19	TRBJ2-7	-	TGTGCCAGTTGCTCGGCCGCGGGATTCCACGAGCAGTACTTC	CASCSAAGFHEQYF
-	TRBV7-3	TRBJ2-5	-	TGTGCCAGCAGCTTAACTAAACAAGAGACCCAGTACTTC	CASSLTKQETQYF
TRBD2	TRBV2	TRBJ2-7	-	TGTGCCAGCAGAGCGGGAACCTTGGGGGAGCAGTACTTC	CASRAGTLGEQYF
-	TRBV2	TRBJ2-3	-	TGTGCCAGCAGTGAAGCGAGGCCAGGGTGGGGCAGCTCTACTAGCACAGATACGCAGTATTTT	CASSEARPGWGSSTSTDTQYF
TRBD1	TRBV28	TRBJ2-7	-	TGTGCCAGCAGTCGGACAGGGCGTTACGAGCAGTACTTC	CASSRTGRYEQYF
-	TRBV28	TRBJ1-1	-	TGTGCCAGCAGTTCACCCGGGACAAACACTGAAGCTTTCTTT	CASSSPGTNTEAFF
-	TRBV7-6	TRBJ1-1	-	TGTGCCAGCAGCTTAGCGGGGCTCATGAACACTGAAGCTTTCTTT	CASSLAGLMNTEAFF
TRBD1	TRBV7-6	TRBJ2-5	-	TGTGCCAGCAGCCCTCGTCCCGGGACAGGGCCAGGGGGGGAGACCCAGTACTTC	CASSPRPGTGPGGETQYF
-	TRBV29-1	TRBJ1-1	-	TGCAGCGCACAGAACACTGAAGCTTTCTTT	CSAQNTEAFF
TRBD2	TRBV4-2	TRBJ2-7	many	TGTGCCAGCAGCCAAGGGGCCGGGACTAGCGGGCCGCCCTACGAGCAGTACTTC	CASSQGAGTSGPPYEQYF
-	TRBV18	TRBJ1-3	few	TGTGCCAGCTCACCTTCGGGTCAGCAGGGAAACACCATATATTTT	CASSPSGQQGNTIYF
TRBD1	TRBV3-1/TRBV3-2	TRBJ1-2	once	TGTGCCAGCAGCCGAGGGACAGGGGGCCATGGCTACACCTTC	CASSRGTGGHGYTF
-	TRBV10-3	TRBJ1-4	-	TGTGCCATCAGTGACCCTCGGAGTAATGAAAAACTGTTTTTT	CAISDPRSNEKLFF
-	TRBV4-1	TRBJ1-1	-	TGCGCCAGCAGCCAATATTCTAAAACTGAAGCTTTCTTT	CASSQYSKTEAFF
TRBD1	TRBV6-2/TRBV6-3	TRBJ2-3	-	TGTGCCAGCAGTGGACAGGGTAGCACAGATACGCAGTATTTT	CASSGQGSTDTQYF
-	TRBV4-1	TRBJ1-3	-	TGCGCCAGCAGCCAAATTGGGTCAGGTGGAAACACCATATATTTT	CASSQIGSGGNTIYF
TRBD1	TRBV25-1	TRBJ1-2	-	TGTGCCAGCAGTGAACTATCTACCGGGACAGGCTATGGCTACACCTTC	CASSELSTGTGYGYTF